The 17 T cell receptor beta chains below all came from one sample that was sequenced in a study of T cells in Graves' hyperthyroidism and ophthalmopathy. The TCR beta CDR3 regions underwent amplification using RNA transcripts as the source. HTBI primers were used for first-round RT-PCR of the TCR CDR3. TCRdb re-analysed the multiplex PCR reads in MiXCR, keeping a single row per CDR3 protein. The table has 350,000 or so distinct CDR3 sequences, about 18% seen once. The source material was blood. These receptors were collected from a woman between 50 and 59 years old with Graves' hyperthyroidism.

This chain connects TRBV29-1 to TRBJ2-1; TRBD1 agrees at 9 bases. The length of the CDR3 is 15 residues. V lost 3 bases and J lost 3; bases outside the gene matches: 6. CDR1 and CDR2 from the germline V gene are SQVTM and ANQGSEA. The CDR3 protein is CSVEGGQGLYNEQFF. Written as DNA, the CDR3 is TGCAGCGTTGAGGGGGGACAGGGCCTCTACAATGAGCAGTTCTTC.

This clonotype was seen a handful of times. The V call is TRBV28, the J call TRBJ2-2; D possibly uses TRBD1 or TRBD2 (6 bases each). The CDR3 sequence is 14 residues long. V lost 8 bases and J 4 bases, leaving 14 bases between the germline ends. CDR1 is MDHEN, CDR2 SYDVKM, per germline. CDR3 loop: CASVSGAPTGELFF. CDR3 DNA: TGTGCCAGCGTGTCGGGGGCGCCCACCGGGGAGCTGTTTTTT.

The chain is built from TRBV27 and TRBJ1-1; D gene ambiguous. The V gene lost 5 bases and the J gene lost 0 bases, with 13 bases spanning the gap. This CDR3 comprises 15 residues. CDR1 MNHEY and CDR2 SMNVEV come from the germline V gene (reference sequence). CDR3 DNA: TGTGCCAGCAGTGTCCCCGGACGGATGAACACTGAAGCTTTCTTT. It encodes CASSVPGRMNTEAFF.

This clonotype appeared a few times. This sequence joins TRBV12-3 or TRBV12-4 and TRBJ2-7; 7 bases agree with TRBD1. CDR3 length: 12 amino acids. With V trimmed by 5 bases and J by 5 bases, 3 bases remained unmatched. CDR3 DNA sequence: TGTGCCAGCAGTAGACAGGGCAACGAGCAGTACTTC. Amino acid sequence: CASSRQGNEQYF.

V usage is TRBV6-1 and J usage is TRBJ2-6; D uncertain. The CDR3 sequence is 14 residues long. Germline-derived CDR1 and CDR2 are MNHNS and SASEGT. Trimming pared 7 bases from V and 4 bases from J, leaving 11 bases between. CDR3 coding DNA: TGTGCCAGCACCTCCCCAAAGGGGGCCAACGTCCTGACTTTC. It encodes CASTSPKGANVLTF.

Only a few counts were recorded for this clonotype. This chain links TRBV24-1 with TRBJ2-7, with D perhaps TRBD2 (5 bases). The CDR3 extends over 11 amino acids. The V end lost 2 bases, the J end lost 7 bases, and 5 bases lay between the germline ends. Germline V gene sequence: CDR1 KGHDR, CDR2 SFDVKD. The CDR3 DNA reads as TGTGCCACCAGTGATTCGGGGGAGCAGTACTTC. Encoded protein: CATSDSGEQYF.

The J gene is TRBJ2-3, the V gene TRBV15; possible D gene TRBD1, 6 bases. The CDR3 has 15 amino acids. Trimming took off 2 bases at V and 2 bases at J, with 11 bases between the two ends. Germline loops: CDR1 LNHNV, CDR2 YYDKDF (reference sequence). CDR3 bases: TGTGCCACCAGCAGAAACAGGGAAAACACAGATACGCAGTATTTT. The encoded protein is CATSRNRENTDTQYF.

This chain joins TRBV10-3 and TRBJ1-6, with a possible D match to TRBD1 (5 bases). V was shortened by 6 bases and J by 7 bases, with 10 bases between the two germline ends. The CDR3 length is 13 residues. CDR1 and CDR2 (germline): ENHRY, SYGVKD. The CDR3 coding sequence is TGTGCCATCAGGGGACCGATGAATTCACCCCTCCACTTT. Translating gives CAIRGPMNSPLHF.

This clonotype showed up many times. This rearrangement joins TRBV6-5 to TRBJ2-7; a weak D match, TRBD1 (5 bases). CDR3 length: 13 residues. CDR1 is MNHEY and CDR2 is SVGAGI in the germline V gene. V lost 5 bases to trimming and J lost 2 bases, with 10 bases between them. The CDR3 region is CASSQGLAYEQYF. CDR3 coding DNA: TGTGCCAGCAGTCAGGGCCTAGCCTACGAGCAGTACTTC.

This clonotype was observed at least ten times. The V gene is TRBV12-3 or TRBV12-4, the J gene TRBJ2-7, with 10 bases lining up with TRBD2. V lost 1 base and J lost 6; bases outside the gene matches: 9. The CDR3 is made up of 16 amino acids. The CDR3 bases are TGTGCCAGCAGTTTAGGAAGCGGGAGGGACGCGAGCGAGCAGTACTTC. It codes for CASSLGSGRDASEQYF.

This clonotype was picked up many times. This chain connects TRBV6-1 to TRBJ1-1; D unclear. Germline V lookup: CDR1 MNHNS, CDR2 SASEGT. With 1 base removed from V and 6 bases from J, the gap between germline ends came to 12 bases. The CDR3 spans 14 residues. CDR3 nucleotide sequence: TGTGCCAGCAGTGAAGGAGAGAGGAGACCTGAAGCTTTCTTT. This sequence encodes CASSEGERRPEAFF.

Only a few counts were recorded for this clonotype. The chain is built from TRBV6-1 and TRBJ1-1, with 7 bases fitting TRBD1. The germline V gene has CDR1 MNHNS and CDR2 SASEGT. The CDR3 loop spans 13 amino acids. V lost 4 bases to trimming and J lost 5 bases; unmatched junction nucleotides: 4. As DNA, the CDR3 is TGTGCCAGCAGTGCAGGGGGAGAGACTGAAGCTTTCTTT. Translated: CASSAGGETEAFF.

J is TRBJ2-4 and V is TRBV7-2; D may match TRBD1 or TRBD2 (5 bases each). Trimming pared 5 bases from V and 3 bases from J, leaving 11 bases between. CDR1 SGHTA and CDR2 FQGNSA come from the germline V gene. This CDR3 has 14 residues. The CDR3 is CASSVSGLKNIQYF. CDR3 sequence (DNA): TGTGCCAGCAGCGTGTCGGGGCTCAAAAACATTCAGTACTTC.

This chain uses TRBV6-5 with TRBJ1-3, with 8 positions matching TRBD1. The CDR3 totals 15 residues. Germline V lookup: CDR1 MNHEY, CDR2 SVGAGI. J was trimmed by 5 bases and V by 2 bases; bases with no gene match: 5. The CDR3, as DNA: TGTGCCAGCAGTTACACCAGGGGGCTGAGAAACACCATATATTTT. Its protein is CASSYTRGLRNTIYF.

Ten or more counts support this clonotype. The J gene is TRBJ2-7, the V gene TRBV11-2; no firm D call. V was cut by 3 bases and J by 3 bases, with 9 bases left in between. In germline, CDR1 is SGHAT, CDR2 FQNNGV. The CDR3 runs 13 residues. The DNA of the CDR3 is TGTGCCAGCAGCTTCGGTGGGAACTACGAGCAGTACTTC. It translates to CASSFGGNYEQYF.

This clonotype was observed many times. V usage is TRBV2 and J usage is TRBJ2-7, with 9 positions matching TRBD2. This CDR3 has 13 amino acids. Germline V lookup: CDR1 SNHLY, CDR2 FYNNEI. J gave up 4 bases and V 9 bases, and 7 bases lay outside the gene matches. The CDR3 nucleotides are TGTGCCAGAGCCCGGACTAGCGCGTACGAGCAGTACTTC. It encodes CARARTSAYEQYF.

This clonotype has a count of ten or more. The chain is built from TRBV5-1 and TRBJ2-1; 13 bases are a match to TRBD2. V gave up 4 bases and J gave up 7 bases; unmatched junction bases: 5. The germline CDR1 and CDR2 sequences are SGHRS and YFSETQ. CDR3 length: 15 amino acids. The CDR3 DNA sequence: TGCGCCAGCAGCCAAGGACTAGCGGGAGCGAATGAGCAGTTCTTC. Residues: CASSQGLAGANEQFF.